This T cell receptor (beta chain) was found in a study of T cells in Graves' hyperthyroidism and ophthalmopathy (dated by TCRdb to the late 2010s). General notes on the study: Peripheral blood samples were taken at initial diagnosis, before any treatment was given. A discovery cohort of approximately 97 patients, about 40 with Graves' ophthalmopathy and 57 with stable Graves' hyperthyroidism, was used to find distinguishing TCR V-J signatures. Prospective prediction of ophthalmopathy was tested in an independent validation cohort of about 19 hyperthyroidism patients and 15 to 17 patients who later progressed to ophthalmopathy. For training and testing, the 80 to 100 patients in the discovery cohort were randomly divided in a 7:3 ratio. Thyroid tissue and blood T-cell repertoires from six Graves' hyperthyroidism patients were also compared in the study. Following sampling, methimazole starting at 30 mg daily was given to hyperthyroidism patients, and high-dose intravenous methylprednisolone was given to ophthalmopathy patients. According to the paper, TCR Vbeta CDR3 sequencing was carried out on 135 peripheral blood samples, which came from approximately 41 ophthalmopathy, 70 to 80 hyperthyroidism and some 17 progressor patients.

In regard to this clonotype: Its antigen remains unidentified. No quality values exist for individual bases; no much larger clone is one base distant.

V lost 2 bases and J lost 7 bases; the stretch between them is 12 bases long. For CDR1 and CDR2, the germline V gene lists SGDLS and YYNGEE. The CDR3 runs 13 amino acids, cysteine and phenylalanine included. Only the CDR3 portion is preserved as DNA: 39 bases, with reading frame beginning at the first base. TCR beta CDR3 regions were amplified from RNA transcripts. A first-round RT-PCR of the TCR CDR3 used the HTBI primer set with the Qiagen OneStep RT-PCR kit. Libraries were constructed in a second round of multiplex PCR, after which size selection and purification were carried out. Sequencing of the libraries was done on an Illumina HiSeq2000 using paired-end 100 bp reads. The original pipeline was this. SOAPnuke was used to process the raw data, with reads discarded if the reads contained adapters or uncalled bases, had a mean Phred below 15, or lacked an exact constant-primer or identifier match. COPE v1.2.5 was used to merge the high-quality paired reads, and each unique nucleotide sequence was defined as a clonotype. MiTCR v1.1 was used to align clonotypes to the IMGT TRBV, TRBD and TRBJ reference segments. Only V-J combinations with frequency above 0.0001, covering approximately 99% of repertoires, were analysed. A TCS score was defined as the ratio of F50 (clonal expansion) to E x V (chaos), with BLOSUM62-based TCRdist applied between CDR3 peptides within each V-J. Welch's t-statistics and random forest reduced some 510 V-J features to some 14, which were used in a naive Bayes classifier (R e1071). The public sequencing data were trimmed at Q25 with fastp and processed into clonotypes with MiXCR by TCRdb, which kept only in-frame beta chains. Rows are unified per CDR3 protein, each entry keeping the most common DNA and genes. What appears here as the V and J calls and clone size reflects TCRdb's work, not the paper's. Across this sample there are about 520,000 distinct CDR3 sequences, with around a quarter seen only once. The ten largest clones add up to roughly 10% of the sample.

What the study reported, not specific to this receptor: No statistical method was used to set the sample size in advance, and investigators knew the group allocation. Blood samples also contained most of the expanded thyroid clonotypes (frequency above 0.001), which suggests that blood repertoires may reflect thyroid immune responses. A model built on a 13 V-J signature distinguished ophthalmopathy from stable hyperthyroidism, reaching around 90% sensitivity and about 81% specificity in cross-validation and 80%/75% in testing. In validation, the model predicted progression to ophthalmopathy with 55% to 71% sensitivity and over 72% specificity, a median of about 6 months before onset.

In the ophthalmopathy patients, disease was moderately to severely active, with a Clinical Activity Score of 3 or more, a NOSPECS grade of 4 or more, and a duration of less than 3 months. Patients with uncontrolled infections, other autoimmune diseases, pregnancy or lactation were excluded. Diagnoses relied on clinical symptoms, serum thyroxine and TRAb, thyroid ultrasound and orbital computed tomography. Ficoll-Paque density gradient centrifugation was used to isolate PBMCs from 8 to 10 ml of fresh peripheral blood. Total RNA was extracted with Trizol reagent, and quality was checked on an Agilent 2100 Bioanalyzer.

Sequencing used blood. The sequence was collected from a woman aged 30 to 39 with Graves' ophthalmopathy. The receptor chain draws on TRBV9 and TRBJ1-1; no D segment can be confidently identified. CDR3 region: CASSVSVRDEAFF. The sequenced DNA: TGTGCCAGCAGCGTCTCCGTGAGGGATGAAGCTTTCTTT.